The 20 T cell receptor beta chains below were found in one sample sequenced in a study of cytomegalovirus exposure and HLA in healthy donors. Sequencing was performed with immunoSEQ multiplex PCR; in TCRdb, only in-frame clones are kept and a portion is missing. The sample includes about 120,000 clones, about 83% seen only once; the top ten take around 1.9%. The material sequenced was PBMCs. The source of these receptors is a woman in her 30s in good health and CMV-seronegative.

The chain recombines TRBV7-9 with TRBJ1-1; D unresolved. CDR1 and CDR2 from the germline V gene are SEHNR and FQNEAQ (reference sequence). This CDR3 has 15 amino acids. The V end was cut by 2 bases, the J end by 6 bases, with 16 bases between. The CDR3 DNA is TGTGCCAGCAGCTTAATGATGGGTAGCGGCGCTGAAGCTTTCTTT. Protein sequence: CASSLMMGSGAEAFF. Drawing the rest from reference TRBV7-9 and TRBJ1-1, the complete variable domain is DTGVSQNPRHKITKRGQNVTFRCDPISEHNRLYWYRQTLGQGPEFLTYFQNEAQLEKSRLLSDRFSAERPKGSFSTLEIQRTEQGDSAMYLCASSLMMGSGAEAFFGQGTRLTVV.

The chain combines TRBV10-2 with TRBJ2-7; D uncertain. The CDR3 loop spans 11 amino acids. The ends were cut back, 2 bases at V and 4 bases at J, with 3 bases in the middle. From germline, CDR1 is WSHSY and CDR2 SAAADI. The CDR3 loop is CASSERYEQYF. The CDR3 coding sequence is TGCGCCAGCAGTGAGCGGTACGAGCAGTACTTC.

V and J are TRBV7-3 and TRBJ2-3; TRBD2 might be the D (5 bases). Germline loops: CDR1 SGHTA, CDR2 FQGTGA. Trimming stripped 4 bases from V and 3 bases from J, with 11 bases between. The CDR3 is made up of 14 amino acids. The CDR3 nucleotides read TGTGCCAGCAGCTACACTAGTCCGACAGATACGCAGTATTTT. Translating gives CASSYTSPTDTQYF.

This chain links TRBV7-2 with TRBJ2-7, with D tentatively TRBD1 (6 bases). Germline lookup yields CDR1 SGHTA and CDR2 FQGNSA. This CDR3 is built from 14 residues. V was cut by 8 bases and J by 3 bases, with 17 bases left in between. Here the CDR3 DNA reads TGTGCCAGCGGCGTCTTTGGCAGGGGCTACGAGCAGTACTTC. Encoded protein: CASGVFGRGYEQYF.

The chain uses TRBV6-5 and TRBJ2-7, with a possible D match to TRBD1 (5 bases). This CDR3 region has 13 residues. Trimming took 6 bases from V and 2 from J, leaving 11 bases between them. In germline, CDR1 is MNHEY, CDR2 SVGAGI. The CDR3 loop reads CASSPDRTYEQYF. The CDR3 region has the DNA TGTGCCAGCAGCCCCGACAGAACCTACGAGCAGTACTTC.

The chain couples TRBV7-6 to TRBJ1-6; 11 bases are a match to TRBD1. The CDR3 is made up of 15 amino acids. The junction had 4 bases not matched to a gene; V was cut back by 2 bases and J by 10 bases. Germline CDR1 and CDR2: SGHVS and FNYEAQ. DNA of the CDR3: TGTGCCAGCAGCTTAATGGACAGGGGGCAATCACCCCTCCACTTT. Protein product: CASSLMDRGQSPLHF.

There are a few counts of this clone. V gene TRBV5-1 combines with J gene TRBJ1-3; TRBD1 agrees at 7 bases. The V segment lost 0 bases and the J segment 0 bases; nucleotides outside the gene matches: 3. The CDR3 is 16 residues long. CDR1 SGHRS and CDR2 YFSETQ come from the germline V gene. The CDR3, as DNA: TGCGCCAGCAGCTTGGGAAGGGGGCACTCTGGAAACACCATATATTTT. It specifies CASSLGRGHSGNTIYF.

This CDR3 reads CASSLGQYYGYTF. Written as DNA, the CDR3 is TGTGCCAGCAGTTTGGGACAGTACTATGGCTACACCTTC. The chain combines TRBV6-1 with TRBJ1-2; 7 bases match TRBD1. This CDR3 is built from 13 residues. Germline V gene lookup returns CDR1 MNHNS and CDR2 SASEGT. The V segment lost 5 bases and the J segment 3 bases; nucleotides outside the gene matches: 3.

The gene calls are TRBV6-6 and TRBJ1-2; possible D gene TRBD1, 5 bases. CDR1 and CDR2 from the germline V gene are MNHNY and SVGAGI (reference sequence). Between the trimmed V and J ends, which lost 7 bases and 3 bases, there was a span of 12 bases. The CDR3 has 13 amino acids. This CDR3 is CASKKGRDYGYTF. The DNA of the CDR3 is TGTGCCAGCAAGAAAGGCAGGGACTATGGCTACACCTTC.

This chain uses TRBV21-1 with TRBJ2-7; the table assigns TRBD1, which was not confirmed against the DNA. TRBV21-1 is given as a pseudogene. The CDR3 is 15 amino acids. CDR3 DNA: TGTGCCAGCAGCAAAGGGACAGGGGTTTTTTACGAGCAGTACTTC. It yields the protein CASSKGTGVFYEQYF.

The CDR3 DNA reads TGTGCCACCAGCAGGGCCGGGACCAGGGGGGACGAGCAGTACTTC. Translating gives CATSRAGTRGDEQYF. The V call is TRBV15, the J call TRBJ2-7; a weak D match, TRBD1 (7 bases). This CDR3 has 15 residues. Per germline, CDR1 LNHNV and CDR2 YYDKDF (reference sequence). The V end lost 3 bases, the J end lost 5 bases, and 17 bases lay between the germline ends. The variable domain in full, with the rest retrieved from reference TRBV15 and TRBJ2-7, is DAMVIQNPRYQVTQFGKPVTLSCSQTLNHNVMYWYQQKSSQAPKLLFHYYDKDFNNEADTPDNFQSRRPNTSFCFLDIRSPGLGDTAMYLCATSRAGTRGDEQYFGPGTRLTVT.

The chain is built from TRBV6-6 and TRBJ2-7, with 7 bases lining up with TRBD2. The CDR3 totals 15 residues. CDR1 is MNHNY and CDR2 is SVGAGI in the germline V gene (reference sequence). The V segment lost 0 bases and the J segment 5 bases; nucleotides outside the gene matches: 7. CDR3 bases: TGTGCCAGCAGTTACTCCGGGACTACGCACCACGAGCAGTACTTC. This sequence encodes CASSYSGTTHHEQYF.

This clone has a single count. The chain carries TRBV19 and TRBJ2-7; 10 positions match TRBD1. The V gene end was trimmed by 9 bases and the J gene end by 5 bases; junction bases not matched to a gene: 4. Germline V CDR1 and CDR2: LNHDA, SQIVND (reference sequence). This CDR3 contains 12 residues. CDR3 in DNA: TGTGCCAGCAGACAGGGGGCAAACGAGCAGTACTTC. This translates into CASRQGANEQYF.

The rearrangement uses TRBV5-6 and TRBJ2-3; D may be TRBD1 (6 bases). This CDR3 has 17 amino acids. Germline CDR1 and CDR2: SGHDT and YYEEEE. Trimming shortened V by 4 bases and J by 1 base, and 19 bases separated the two germline ends. The CDR3 DNA is TGTGCCAGCAGCCCCCTACAGGGTTCAGCGGGCACAGATACGCAGTATTTT. Translating gives CASSPLQGSAGTDTQYF.

V gene TRBV7-2 combines with J gene TRBJ2-5; 11 bases are a match to TRBD2. CDR3 length: 15 residues. The germline CDR1 and CDR2 sequences are SGHTA and FQGNSA. V was pared by 3 bases and J by 2 bases, with 2 bases of the junction left unmatched. For the CDR3, the DNA is TGTGCCAGCAGCTTGGGACTAGCGGAGCAAGAGACCCAGTACTTC. Translating it yields CASSLGLAEQETQYF.

The V call is TRBV4-1, the J call TRBJ1-1, with TRBD1 as a possible D gene (5 bases). CDR1 and CDR2 (germline): MGHRA, YSYEKL. CDR3 size: 15 residues. Trimming cost V 6 bases and J 6 bases, with 20 bases left between them. CDR3 coding DNA: TGCGCCAGCAGGCCCTTGGGGGGGGGAAGCGCTGAAGCTTTCTTT. Protein: CASRPLGGGSAEAFF.

V gene TRBV5-1 combines with J gene TRBJ1-2; no clear D. Germline-derived CDR1 and CDR2 are SGHRS and YFSETQ. CDR3 size: 15 residues. The ends were cut back, 4 bases at V and 4 bases at J, with 17 bases in the middle. CDR3 in DNA: TGCGCCAGCAGCCCGGACTCTCCCCGGGGCTATGGCTACACCTTC. This gives the protein CASSPDSPRGYGYTF. The full variable domain, its missing parts supplied by reference TRBV5-1 and TRBJ1-2, is KAGVTQTPRYLIKTRGQQVTLSCSPISGHRSVSWYQQTPGQGLQFLFEYFSETQRNKGNFPGRFSGRQFSNSRSEMNVSTLELGDSALYLCASSPDSPRGYGYTFGSGTRLTVV.

The chain links TRBV7-2 to TRBJ2-7, with D possibly being TRBD2 (6 bases). The CDR3 runs 14 residues. The V end lost 4 bases, the J end lost 6 bases, and 16 bases lay between the germline ends. Germline V gene sequence: CDR1 SGHTA, CDR2 FQGNSA. The CDR3 protein is CASSWDSGPREQYF. CDR3 nucleotide sequence: TGTGCCAGCAGCTGGGACTCCGGTCCGCGCGAGCAGTACTTC.

The chain links TRBV6-5 to TRBJ1-2; D unresolved. V was pared by 2 bases and J by 8 bases, with 9 bases between. Germline V gives CDR1 MNHEY, CDR2 SVGAGI. The CDR3 totals 12 residues. The DNA for the CDR3 is TGTGCCAGCAGTTACCCCTCGGGGGGCTACACCTTC. Translating gives CASSYPSGGYTF.

The chain combines TRBV15 with TRBJ2-7; D is ambiguous. The CDR3 totals 12 residues. V gave up 11 bases and J gave up 2 bases, with 13 bases separating them. Germline lookup yields CDR1 LNHNV and CDR2 YYDKDF (reference sequence). CDR3 region: CALQVHPYEQYF. The CDR3 DNA sequence: TGTGCCCTCCAGGTACACCCCTACGAGCAGTACTTC.